A selection of T cell receptor beta chains follows, all from one sample in a study of neurological immune-mediated disorders. Each CDR3 protein is one row after TCRdb ran MiXCR on the 5' RACE reads. The profile shows tens of thousands of distinct CDR3 sequences, around 14% of them singletons. Sequencing was performed on PBMCs. These receptors all come from a woman between 45 and 65 years old with HTLV-1-associated myelopathy (HAM/TSP). The CDR3 runs from the conserved cysteine through the conserved F or W.

CSARDPGGYTDTQYF TRBV20-1
CSARGRGSSYNEQFF TRBV20-1
CASIPGVNEKLFF TRBV25-1
CASSLEPGADQETQYF TRBV28
CASSVGQMYQETQYF TRBV9
CASCLQGYSYEQYF TRBV5-6
CSARGAVDNEQFF TRBV20-1
CASSWAGTRGEQYF TRBV5-1
CASSLLDRGAEAFF TRBV7-8
CASSQDLRYEQYF TRBV4-3
CAISESQGWSDTQYF TRBV10-3
CASSYQGDSSPLHF TRBV6-2/TRBV6-3
CASSSAEDTQYF TRBV7-2
CASSLAPTDTQYF TRBV12-3/TRBV12-4
CASSLGSSSYEQYF TRBV27
CASSLKPGQGIYF TRBV5-1
CSASRPDSYEQYF TRBV20-1
CASSLDQERGVTGELFF TRBV11-2
CASSLGDGYNEQFF TRBV5-1
CSASMRGGGRTDTQYF TRBV20-1
CASSPQMRPGTGELFF TRBV18
CASSPLAGGVNEQFF TRBV19
CASSTRLAGSNREQFF TRBV11-2
CASSHGGSNQPQHF TRBV3-1
CASSLYRDPAGELFF TRBV5-1
CASSYIWGNEQFF TRBV6-2/TRBV6-3
CASSSENSYEQYF TRBV5-4
CASSQDWGKGHYGYTF TRBV4-3
CASKTGGFSGANVLTF TRBV27
CASSPGVSIAAFF TRBV7-2
CASSWGGDTGTGELFF TRBV5-6
CASSFRIGSPLHF TRBV27
CASSEARGNTEAFF TRBV6-1
CASSQDNVDTQYF TRBV4-2
CASFRARDRLEKLFF TRBV18
CASSQFGQDQETQYF TRBV3-1
CASMVTGAFRGNTIFF TRBV6-5
CASIYTRLNTGELFF TRBV7-8
CASSLTSGMNTGELFF TRBV6-1
CASSQGRHNEQFF TRBV14
CASSLARGTGAGYTF TRBV5-6
CASSLRVNEQFF TRBV5-6
CASSVRRGVPLTETQYF TRBV9
CASSSGQGWNQPQHF TRBV12-3/TRBV12-4
CSVSRSSGNTIYF TRBV29-1
CASSLGQGLHIQYF TRBV11-1
CASNRDEGDYGYTF TRBV5-1
CASSPLVGEQYF TRBV7-9
CSAVDGATNEKLFF TRBV20-1
CASTPQQTEAFF TRBV12-3/TRBV12-4
CASRTGTESPLHF TRBV28
CASSLGQGGSPLHF TRBV27
CASSLGTGLSTDTQYF TRBV7-2
CACLGQGHQPQHF TRBV28
CSASGLGTDTQYF TRBV20-1
CASSVSDETQYF TRBV7-2
CASSPGQGNTDTQYF TRBV11-3
CASSQGSASSNEQYF TRBV4-3
CASRRDTQYF TRBV12-3/TRBV12-4
CASSQGASSSPLHF TRBV12-3/TRBV12-4